Each of the 24 T cell receptor beta chains below was sequenced from the same sample in a study of shared clonotypes between healthy human individuals. Only in-frame clones appear in the TCRdb table, and some are missing; sequencing was by immunoSEQ multiplex PCR. Of just over 2,000,000 clones in the sample, roughly 95% were seen once. Sequencing was done on a sample of naive CD4+ T cells sorted from blood. Subset of the sample: CD45RA+ positively selected. The receptors originated from a young man in good health.

The chain joins TRBV18 to TRBJ1-5; D is unclear. The V end lost 1 base, the J end lost 8 bases, and 12 bases lay between the germline ends. The CDR3 totals 14 residues. The germline gives CDR1 KGHSH, CDR2 LQKENI. The CDR3 bases are TGTGCCAGCTCACCACGTCCGGGTTCGGAGCCCCAGCATTTT. It is translated as CASSPRPGSEPQHF.

This rearrangement joins TRBV5-4 to TRBJ2-5, with a weak D call TRBD2 (6 bases). The V end was cut by 4 bases, the J end by 5 bases, with 12 bases between. The CDR3 loop spans 13 amino acids. CDR1 is SGHNT, CDR2 YYREEE, per germline (reference sequence). CDR3 sequence: CASSQPGVETQYF. The CDR3 bases are TGTGCCAGCAGCCAGCCGGGAGTGGAGACCCAGTACTTC. The whole variable domain, filled in from reference TRBV5-4 and TRBJ2-5, reads ETGVTQSPTHLIKTRGQQVTLRCSSQSGHNTVSWYQQALGQGPQFIFQYYREEENGRGNFPPRFSGLQFPNYSSELNVNALELDDSALYLCASSQPGVETQYFGPGTRLLVL.

This rearrangement joins TRBV6-1 to TRBJ2-7; 7 nucleotides agree with TRBD1. CDR3 length: 14 amino acids. The V and J ends lost 6 bases and 0 bases, in that order; junction bases with no gene match: 5. Germline lookup yields CDR1 MNHNS and CDR2 SASEGT. The CDR3 reads CASSRDRDSYEQYF. In nucleotides, the CDR3 is TGTGCCAGCAGCCGGGACAGAGACTCCTACGAGCAGTACTTC.

The chain links TRBV7-9 to TRBJ1-4; TRBD1 aligns across 7 bases. CDR1 is SEHNR, CDR2 FQNEAQ, per germline (reference sequence). There are 16 residues in the CDR3. Trimming removed 3 bases from V and 0 bases from J; junction bases left unmatched: 4. The CDR3 is CASSLTGSATNEKLFF. Written as DNA, the CDR3 is TGTGCCAGCAGCTTGACAGGGTCCGCAACTAATGAAAAACTGTTTTTT. Looking up the rest from reference TRBV7-9 and TRBJ1-4 gives the full variable domain: DTGVSQNPRHKITKRGQNVTFRCDPISEHNRLYWYRQTLGQGPEFLTYFQNEAQLEKSRLLSDRFSAERPKGSFSTLEIQRTEQGDSAMYLCASSLTGSATNEKLFFGSGTQLSVL.

This rearrangement joins TRBV29-1 to TRBJ2-7, with TRBD1 matching 11 bases. The V gene's germline CDR1 is SQVTM and CDR2 ANQGSEA. The CDR3 totals 16 residues. V gave up 4 bases and J gave up 1 base; unmatched junction bases: 9. CDR3 protein: CSVAPYRDRGSYEQYF. The CDR3 bases are TGCAGCGTTGCACCTTACCGGGACAGGGGGTCCTACGAGCAGTACTTC.

The chain couples TRBV6-6 to TRBJ1-2; 10 bases line up with TRBD1. Per the germline V gene, CDR1 is MNHNY and CDR2 is SVGAGI (reference sequence). Trimming at V came to 6 bases and at J to 4 bases, leaving 5 bases not matched to a gene. This CDR3 spans 14 amino acids. The CDR3 sequence: CASRGQGNVYGYTF. CDR3 nucleotide sequence: TGTGCCAGCAGGGGACAGGGGAACGTCTATGGCTACACCTTC.

V gene TRBV7-9 combines with J gene TRBJ2-7; 8 bases align to TRBD2. Losses at the gene ends were 5 bases for V and 0 bases for J; bases not matched to a gene: 12. The germline gives CDR1 SEHNR, CDR2 FQNEAQ (reference sequence). CDR3 length equals 17 residues. The CDR3 DNA sequence: TGTGCCAGCAGCCCCCTCCTACGGGGGGGGGACTCCTACGAGCAGTACTTC. It is translated as CASSPLLRGGDSYEQYF.

The chain uses TRBV19 and TRBJ1-2; D remains unclear. This CDR3 region has 13 residues. Trimming removed 1 base from V and 5 bases from J, with 8 bases in between. The V gene's germline CDR1 is LNHDA and CDR2 SQIVND (reference sequence). The CDR3 sequence is CASSIAASYGYTF. DNA for the CDR3: TGTGCCAGTAGTATAGCGGCTTCGTATGGCTACACCTTC. The whole variable domain, filled in from reference TRBV19 and TRBJ1-2, reads DGGITQSPKYLFRKEGQNVTLSCEQNLNHDAMYWYRQDPGQGLRLIYYSQIVNDFQKGDIAEGYSVSREKKESFPLTVTSAQKNPTAFYLCASSIAASYGYTFGSGTRLTVV.

This clone was seen only once. The chain uses TRBV7-8 and TRBJ2-7; 13 bases are a match to TRBD2. After removal of 5 bases from V and 3 bases from J, the junction contained 4 bases not matched to a gene. The CDR3 has 15 residues. CDR1 and CDR2 from the germline V gene are SGHVS and FQNEAQ. The CDR3 loop reads CASSGTSGMRYEQYF. The CDR3 DNA reads TGTGCCAGCAGCGGGACTAGCGGGATGCGCTACGAGCAGTACTTC.

V is TRBV7-2 and J is TRBJ1-2; 7 bases are a match to TRBD1. The trim removed 5 bases at V and 8 bases at J, leaving 8 bases unmatched. Germline CDR1 and CDR2: SGHTA and FQGNSA. The CDR3 covers 13 residues. In DNA, the CDR3 is TGTGCCAGCAGCCCGGGACAGCCCCAAGGCTACACCTTC. This sequence encodes CASSPGQPQGYTF.

J is TRBJ2-5 and V is TRBV27, with TRBD2 matching 10 bases. Germline values: CDR1 MNHEY, CDR2 SMNVEV (reference sequence). J was trimmed by 4 bases and V by 5 bases; bases with no gene match: 13. CDR3 length equals 17 residues. CDR3 residues: CASSPLAGASFGETQYF. CDR3 coding DNA: TGTGCCAGCAGTCCGCTAGCGGGGGCCTCCTTTGGAGAGACCCAGTACTTC.

As to this clone: This could be a read error, since a much larger clone is one nucleotide away. Additional DNA sequences in this sample encode the identical CDR3. V usage is TRBV5-4 and J usage is TRBJ1-1; D remains unclear. Trimming removed 2 bases from V and 1 base from J, with 9 bases in between. Germline loops: CDR1 SGHNT, CDR2 YYREEE (reference sequence). The CDR3 covers 14 residues. For the CDR3, the DNA is TGTGCCAGCAGCTTAGGTCCCGGGAACACTGAAGCTTTCTTT. Translated, it gives CASSLGPGNTEAFF.

The CDR3 is CASSLGGRRTDTQYF. The CDR3 DNA reads TGTGCCAGCAGCTTAGGGGGACGGCGCACAGATACGCAGTATTTT. This chain links TRBV7-2 with TRBJ2-3; D may match TRBD1 or TRBD2 (5 bases each). Deletions cut 1 base from V and 1 base from J, with 9 bases between. Looked up from germline, CDR1 is SGHTA and CDR2 is FQGNSA. This CDR3 has 15 residues.

The CDR3 is CASSDAWGEQYF. CDR3 coding DNA: TGTGCCAGTAGCGATGCCTGGGGGGAGCAGTACTTC. The J gene is TRBJ2-7, the V gene TRBV19; the D call may be TRBD1 or TRBD2 (5 bases each). The ends were cut back, 6 bases at V and 7 bases at J, with 13 bases in the middle. In germline, CDR1 is LNHDA, CDR2 SQIVND (reference sequence). The CDR3 extends over 12 amino acids.

This clone was seen more than once but under ten times. Other DNA sequences in the sample encode the same CDR3. This chain links TRBV5-6 with TRBJ1-5; D is undetermined. The V gene lost 0 bases and the J gene lost 2 bases, with 3 bases spanning the gap. Germline V gives CDR1 SGHDT, CDR2 YYEEEE. The CDR3 has 13 amino acids. The CDR3, as DNA: TGTGCCAGCAGCTTGGCGGGCAATCAGCCCCAGCATTTT. Its translation: CASSLAGNQPQHF.

This chain links TRBV25-1 with TRBJ1-2; D is unclear. With 5 bases removed from V and 1 base from J, the gap between germline ends came to 17 bases. This CDR3 is 16 amino acids long. Per germline, CDR1 MGHDK and CDR2 SYGVNS. CDR3 nucleotides: TGTGCCAGCAGTACATCCGGGCCCGGCTTTAACTATGGCTACACCTTC. It is translated as CASSTSGPGFNYGYTF.

This clone came up once. CDR3 nucleotides: TGTGCCAGCAGCTTGCCGACCGGCAGAAACACAGATACGCAGTATTTT. It codes for CASSLPTGRNTDTQYF. The chain uses TRBV5-6 and TRBJ2-3; no clear D. V was shortened by 1 base and J by 2 bases, with 14 bases between the two germline ends. The CDR3 consists of 16 residues. CDR1 and CDR2 from the germline V gene are SGHDT and YYEEEE. Looking up the rest from reference TRBV5-6 and TRBJ2-3 gives the full variable domain: DAGVTQSPTHLIKTRGQQVTLRCSPKSGHDTVSWYQQALGQGPQFIFQYYEEEERQRGNFPDRFSGHQFPNYSSELNVNALLLGDSALYLCASSLPTGRNTDTQYFGPGTRLTVL.

The CDR3: CASSEPDRGGTEAFF. The CDR3 DNA reads as TGTGCCAGCAGTGAGCCCGACAGGGGGGGCACTGAAGCTTTCTTT. The chain joins TRBV6-1 to TRBJ1-1; 9 bases agree with TRBD1. The CDR3 totals 15 residues. CDR1 is MNHNS, CDR2 SASEGT, per germline. V shed 3 bases, J shed 4 bases, and the junction held 6 bases outside the gene matches.

This clone was seen a single time. The chain employs TRBV7-9 and TRBJ2-3; 12 positions match TRBD1. The CDR3 is 16 amino acids. The V and J ends lost 5 bases and 5 bases, in that order; junction bases with no gene match: 8. CDR1 is SEHNR and CDR2 is FQNEAQ in the germline V gene (reference sequence). Here the CDR3 DNA reads TGTGCCAGCAGCCTCTCCCGGGACAGGGGGCTAGATACGCAGTATTTT. The encoded protein is CASSLSRDRGLDTQYF. Variable domain in full (rest from reference TRBV7-9 and TRBJ2-3): DTGVSQNPRHKITKRGQNVTFRCDPISEHNRLYWYRQTLGQGPEFLTYFQNEAQLEKSRLLSDRFSAERPKGSFSTLEIQRTEQGDSAMYLCASSLSRDRGLDTQYFGPGTRLTVL.

The chain employs TRBV6-5 and TRBJ1-3; weak D call: TRBD1 (6 bases). CDR3 length: 14 residues. Trimming removed 6 bases at V and 0 bases at J, with 9 bases between. Germline lookup yields CDR1 MNHEY and CDR2 SVGAGI. CDR3 amino acids: CASSPDSSGNTIYF. CDR3 DNA: TGTGCCAGCAGCCCGGACAGCTCTGGAAACACCATATATTTT.

The chain couples TRBV6-1 to TRBJ1-5; D ambiguous. Germline CDR1 reads MNHNS; CDR2 reads SASEGT. CDR3 length: 17 amino acids. V was cut by 2 bases and J by 0 bases, with 14 bases left in between. CDR3 sequence: CASSELPGSNSNQPQHF. The CDR3 nucleotides are TGTGCCAGCAGTGAATTACCTGGCAGCAATAGCAATCAGCCCCAGCATTTT.

The chain couples TRBV4-2 to TRBJ1-5, with D uncertain. V lost 5 bases and J 0 bases, leaving 23 bases between the germline ends. The CDR3 consists of 19 residues. Germline CDR1 LGHNA, CDR2 YNFKEQ. The CDR3 loop reads CASSSWAADAGGSNQPQHF. The CDR3, as DNA: TGTGCCAGCAGCTCCTGGGCGGCTGATGCGGGTGGTAGCAATCAGCCCCAGCATTTT.

The chain is built from TRBV7-8 and TRBJ2-5; 11 nucleotides align to TRBD2. Germline lookup yields CDR1 SGHVS and CDR2 FQNEAQ. The CDR3 is 18 amino acids. V gave up 5 bases and J gave up 5 bases; unmatched junction bases: 16. The CDR3 DNA sequence: TGTGCCAGCAGCAAAGTCGGGACTAGCGGTGTCCTTGGGGAGACCCAGTACTTC. It specifies CASSKVGTSGVLGETQYF.

In its sample, this clone was seen once. V gene TRBV25-1 combines with J gene TRBJ2-7; D perhaps matches TRBD1 (5 bases). Per the germline V gene, CDR1 is MGHDK and CDR2 is SYGVNS. The CDR3 is 14 amino acids. Trimming stripped 6 bases from V and 3 bases from J, with 15 bases between. The DNA of the CDR3 is TGTGCCAGCAGCCCCTTGGACAACTACTACGAGCAGTACTTC. The encoded protein is CASSPLDNYYEQYF.